This entry lists 29 T cell receptor beta chains sequenced from one sample in a study of blood T cell repertoires in COVID-19. TCRdb's table, derived via immunoSEQ multiplex PCR, lists solely in-frame clones and lacks some. The profile shows about 120,000 clones, around nine tenths of them singletons. The sequencing sample was made of peripheral blood. These receptors were collected from a human donor with acute or convalescent COVID-19. The donor label of this sample is uncertain.

The chain combines TRBV28 with TRBJ2-6; D remains ambiguous. CDR3 length equals 15 residues. Germline values: CDR1 MDHEN, CDR2 SYDVKM. Trimming took 1 base from V and 0 from J, leaving 4 bases between them. In DNA form, the CDR3 reads TGTGCCAGCAGTTTATATCGCTCTGGGGCCAACGTCCTGACTTTC. Translating it yields CASSLYRSGANVLTF.

V and J are TRBV7-9 and TRBJ1-2, with D possibly matching TRBD1 (5 bases). Trimming stripped 7 bases from V and 4 bases from J, with 16 bases between. The CDR3 totals 14 residues. The germline gives CDR1 SEHNR, CDR2 FQNEAQ (reference sequence). CDR3 coding DNA: TGTGCCAGCACCCCCTTGACAGTAGTCTATGGCTACACCTTC. It specifies CASTPLTVVYGYTF. Supplemented by reference TRBV7-9 and TRBJ1-2, the full variable domain reads DTGVSQNPRHKITKRGQNVTFRCDPISEHNRLYWYRQTLGQGPEFLTYFQNEAQLEKSRLLSDRFSAERPKGSFSTLEIQRTEQGDSAMYLCASTPLTVVYGYTFGSGTRLTVV.

The chain carries TRBV4-1 and TRBJ1-2; 7 positions match TRBD1. CDR1 is MGHRA, CDR2 YSYEKL, per germline. Trimming took 5 bases from V and 13 from J; bases not matched to a gene: 7. The CDR3 is made up of 11 amino acids. The CDR3 coding sequence is TGCGCCAGCAGCACAGTACAGGGGTTCACCTTC. This encodes CASSTVQGFTF.

This sequence joins TRBV7-2 and TRBJ1-2; D uncertain. The CDR3 contains 14 residues. V lost 1 base to trimming and J lost 8 bases, with 14 bases between them. Germline V lookup: CDR1 SGHTA, CDR2 FQGNSA. The CDR3 protein is CASSLEVTLRGYTF. The CDR3 nucleotides read TGTGCCAGCAGCTTAGAGGTGACACTCCGAGGCTACACCTTC.

The J gene is TRBJ2-5, the V gene TRBV7-2; D unclear. Trimming took off 2 bases at V and 5 bases at J, with 6 bases between the two ends. The CDR3 contains 12 residues. Germline V gene lookup returns CDR1 SGHTA and CDR2 FQGNSA. CDR3: CASSLFEETQYF. The CDR3 DNA follows: TGTGCCAGCAGCTTATTTGAGGAGACCCAGTACTTC.

The chain couples TRBV7-9 to TRBJ1-1, with TRBD1 identical over 7 bases. The CDR3 length is 15 residues. Per germline, CDR1 SEHNR and CDR2 FQNEAQ (reference sequence). V lost 5 bases to trimming and J lost 4 bases; unmatched junction nucleotides: 10. The CDR3 nucleotides are TGTGCCAGCAGCATAAACAGGGGTTACGGCACTGAAGCTTTCTTT. The encoded protein is CASSINRGYGTEAFF.

This sequence joins TRBV5-1 and TRBJ2-2; TRBD1 is a possible D gene (5 bases). Per the germline V gene, CDR1 is SGHRS and CDR2 is YFSETQ. Trimming removed 2 bases from V and 4 bases from J, with 15 bases in between. CDR3 length: 16 amino acids. Here the CDR3 reads CASSLGQGWTTGELFF. DNA of the CDR3: TGCGCCAGCAGCTTAGGGCAGGGTTGGACCACCGGGGAGCTGTTTTTT.

V and J are TRBV4-1 and TRBJ2-1; the D gene is possibly TRBD1 (5 bases). Germline CDR1 is MGHRA and CDR2 is YSYEKL. The germline V and J ends were trimmed by 0 bases and 3 bases, with 9 bases remaining between them. The CDR3 has 15 amino acids. This chain's CDR3 is CASSQDKTDYNEQFF. CDR3 sequence (DNA): TGCGCCAGCAGCCAAGATAAGACAGACTACAATGAGCAGTTCTTC.

The CDR3: CASSSQGATYNEQFF. The CDR3 coding sequence is TGTGCCAGCAGCTCCCAAGGGGCTACCTACAATGAGCAGTTCTTC. J is TRBJ2-1 and V is TRBV7-3; the D gene is possibly TRBD1 (5 bases). V lost 4 bases, J lost 2 bases, and 12 bases lay in between. Looked up from germline, CDR1 is SGHTA and CDR2 is FQGTGA. The CDR3 length is 15 residues.

This clone was seen just once. The chain couples TRBV5-1 to TRBJ1-2; D not resolved. The CDR3 runs 15 residues. Trimming removed 0 bases at V and 5 bases at J, with 14 bases between. Germline values: CDR1 SGHRS, CDR2 YFSETQ. The CDR3 DNA reads as TGCGCCAGCAGCTTGGCCGAGGGCCCCATATATGGCTACACCTTC. Translation: CASSLAEGPIYGYTF.

The chain recombines TRBV19 with TRBJ2-1, with 10 nucleotides matching TRBD1. There are 14 residues in the CDR3. J gave up 7 bases and V 10 bases, and 10 bases lay outside the gene matches. Germline lookup yields CDR1 LNHDA and CDR2 SQIVND (reference sequence). CDR3 nucleotides: TGTGCCACTACGCCGGGACAGGGGTGGAATGAGCAGTTCTTC. This codes for CATTPGQGWNEQFF.

This clone appeared a few times. J is TRBJ1-2 and V is TRBV7-6, with 8 bases fitting TRBD1. Trimming cost V 5 bases and J 6 bases; bases outside gene matches: 5. The CDR3 runs 13 residues. CDR1 and CDR2 from the germline V gene are SGHVS and FNYEAQ. CDR3 coding DNA: TGTGCCAGCAGCCGTCAGGGGGCAGATGGCTACACCTTC. Translating it yields CASSRQGADGYTF.

The chain carries TRBV7-8 and TRBJ1-1; 7 bases are a match to TRBD1. Germline-derived CDR1 and CDR2 are SGHVS and FQNEAQ. The CDR3 has 14 residues. The V segment lost 2 bases and the J segment 0 bases; nucleotides outside the gene matches: 0. CDR3: CASSLTGVNTEAFF. CDR3 sequence (DNA): TGTGCCAGCAGCTTAACAGGGGTGAACACTGAAGCTTTCTTT.

The genes are TRBV5-1 and TRBJ2-3, with 9 bases lining up with TRBD2. V dropped 3 bases and J dropped 2; count of bases not matched to a gene: 4. The CDR3 length is 15 residues. The germline V gene encodes CDR1 SGHRS and CDR2 YFSETQ. The chain's CDR3 is CASSSGLAYTDTQYF. The CDR3 bases are TGCGCCAGCAGCTCGGGACTAGCCTACACAGATACGCAGTATTTT.

This clone has at least ten counts. The V call is TRBV19, the J call TRBJ2-7; 10 bases map to TRBD2. This CDR3 contains 14 residues. Unmatched junction bases numbered 3, after V lost 5 bases and J lost 2 bases. The V gene's germline CDR1 is LNHDA and CDR2 SQIVND (reference sequence). This CDR3 is CASSLTSGAYEQYF. CDR3 nucleotide sequence: TGTGCCAGTAGTCTTACTAGCGGGGCCTACGAGCAGTACTTC.

This rearrangement joins TRBV9 to TRBJ2-7; TRBD1 matches at 8 bases. V was clipped by 5 bases and J by 6 bases; unmatched bases: 16. The CDR3 runs to 16 residues. CDR1 SGDLS and CDR2 YYNGEE come from the germline V gene. CDR3 amino acids: CASSKGARGQRGEQYF. In DNA, the CDR3 is TGTGCCAGCAGTAAGGGGGCCAGGGGGCAAAGAGGCGAGCAGTACTTC.

The V and J genes are TRBV5-6 and TRBJ1-1; weak D call: TRBD1 (6 bases). This CDR3 comprises 13 residues. From germline, CDR1 is SGHDT and CDR2 YYEEEE. V lost 4 bases, J lost 10 bases, and 17 bases lay in between. The DNA of the CDR3 is TGTGCCAGCAGCCCCGGTCGCCGAGGGGGAGCTTTCTTT. Amino acids: CASSPGRRGGAFF.

The chain couples TRBV5-1 to TRBJ1-5; D gene unclear. Deletions cut 0 bases from V and 3 bases from J, with 10 bases between. Per germline, CDR1 SGHRS and CDR2 YFSETQ. This CDR3 has 15 amino acids. The CDR3: CASSLEGGNNQPQHF. CDR3 DNA: TGCGCCAGCAGCTTGGAGGGCGGGAACAATCAGCCCCAGCATTTT.

This clone has more than one count but fewer than ten. V usage is TRBV19 and J usage is TRBJ2-2; 8 bases align to TRBD2. The CDR3 loop spans 15 amino acids. Per the germline V gene, CDR1 is LNHDA and CDR2 is SQIVND (reference sequence). V dropped 3 bases and J dropped 4; count of bases not matched to a gene: 4. The CDR3 coding sequence is TGTGCCAGTAGTATCCCCGGGAGGGGCACCGGGGAGCTGTTTTTT. Its translation is CASSIPGRGTGELFF.

The chain has TRBV28 and TRBJ1-1; D is unresolved. Trimming shortened V by 6 bases and J by 3 bases, and 17 bases separated the two germline ends. Germline lookup yields CDR1 MDHEN and CDR2 SYDVKM. The CDR3 is made up of 15 amino acids. Here the CDR3 reads CASRSTEARDTEAFF. CDR3 DNA sequence: TGTGCCAGCAGGTCAACGGAGGCCCGTGACACTGAAGCTTTCTTT.

V and J are TRBV5-1 and TRBJ2-2; 7 bases fit TRBD1. The CDR3 is made up of 17 amino acids. Germline V gene lookup returns CDR1 SGHRS and CDR2 YFSETQ. The V segment lost 4 bases and the J segment 8 bases; nucleotides outside the gene matches: 17. CDR3 protein: CASSTTRDSRSIGELFF. CDR3 bases: TGCGCCAGCAGCACGACCCGGGACAGCCGGTCAATAGGGGAGCTGTTTTTT.

This rearrangement joins TRBV27 to TRBJ2-2, with TRBD2 matching over 11 bases. Germline trimming cut 5 bases from V and 5 bases from J; bases unmatched to any gene: 13. This CDR3 region has 18 residues. Germline V gene sequence: CDR1 MNHEY, CDR2 SMNVEV (reference sequence). This chain's CDR3 is CASSARLAGTGATGELFF. The CDR3, as DNA: TGTGCCAGCAGTGCCCGACTAGCGGGGACGGGTGCAACCGGGGAGCTGTTTTTT.

This chain links TRBV6-5 with TRBJ1-5; TRBD1 agrees at 10 bases. The CDR3 spans 14 residues. J was trimmed by 3 bases and V by 7 bases; bases with no gene match: 3. The V gene's germline CDR1 is MNHEY and CDR2 SVGAGI. The CDR3 bases are TGTGCCAGCAAGGGACAGGGGCTCAATCAGCCCCAGCATTTT. Its protein is CASKGQGLNQPQHF.

CDR3: CASSFWTGGDSPLHF. The CDR3 DNA follows: TGTGCCAGCAGCTTCTGGACAGGGGGGGATTCACCCCTCCACTTT. The rearrangement uses TRBV7-9 and TRBJ1-6, with 10 bases fitting TRBD1. CDR3 length: 15 amino acids. V lost 3 bases to trimming and J lost 8 bases; unmatched junction nucleotides: 4. Germline V gives CDR1 SEHNR, CDR2 FQNEAQ (reference sequence).

This chain joins TRBV6-2 or TRBV6-3 and TRBJ2-7, with D possibly TRBD1 on 5 matching bases. The V and J ends lost 5 bases and 3 bases respectively, with 8 bases between them. The length of the CDR3 is 12 residues. Germline loops: CDR1 MNHEY, CDR2 SVGEGT. The CDR3 DNA reads as TGTGCCAGCAGTATTAGGGGCTACGAGCAGTACTTC. This codes for CASSIRGYEQYF.

The rearrangement joins TRBV7-2 to TRBJ1-1; 9 nucleotides line up with TRBD1. In germline, CDR1 is SGHTA, CDR2 FQGNSA. This CDR3 is built from 16 residues. After removal of 1 base from V and 4 bases from J, the junction contained 7 bases not matched to a gene. This chain's CDR3 is CASSLEATGGTTEAFF. CDR3 coding DNA: TGTGCCAGCAGCTTAGAGGCGACAGGGGGAACCACTGAAGCTTTCTTT.

The J gene is TRBJ2-7, the V gene TRBV28; no definite D call. V lost 3 bases to trimming and J lost 0 bases, with 9 bases between them. The CDR3 covers 14 residues. Germline V lookup: CDR1 MDHEN, CDR2 SYDVKM. The CDR3 sequence: CASSFELTSYEQYF. The CDR3 nucleotides are TGTGCCAGCAGTTTTGAGTTAACCTCCTACGAGCAGTACTTC. The whole variable domain, filled in from reference TRBV28 and TRBJ2-7, reads DVKVTQSSRYLVKRTGEKVFLECVQDMDHENMFWYRQDPGLGLRLIYFSYDVKMKEKGDIPEGYSVSREKKERFSLILESASTNQTSMYLCASSFELTSYEQYFGPGTRLTVT.

This chain uses TRBV9 with TRBJ2-3, with D unclear. The CDR3 totals 14 residues. From germline, CDR1 is SGDLS and CDR2 YYNGEE. V was pared by 4 bases and J by 1 base, with 10 bases between. The CDR3, as DNA: TGTGCCAGCAGCCCCCCTTTTGGCACAGATACGCAGTATTTT. It encodes CASSPPFGTDTQYF.

This clone has just a few counts. The genes are TRBV5-6 and TRBJ2-5; TRBD2 might be the D (6 bases). Germline values: CDR1 SGHDT, CDR2 YYEEEE. V was trimmed by 2 bases and J by 5 bases, leaving 19 bases between them. The CDR3 has 16 residues. CDR3 residues: CASSFGWGPRGETQYF. The CDR3 nucleotides read TGTGCCAGCAGCTTCGGTTGGGGACCCCGGGGGGAGACCCAGTACTTC.